This T cell receptor (beta chain) is from a study of T-cell memory formation after mild COVID-19. Looking at the study overall: Largely donor-specific sequence clusters came from two donors. General study points: Pre-infection memory harbored some responding clones, suggesting cross-reactive memory joined.

The authors produced TCR alpha and TCR beta cDNA libraries with sample barcodes and UMIs by 5'RACE using constant-segment primers. Using its own MiXCR run on the 5' RACE reads, TCRdb lists one record per CDR3 protein. The repertoire holds about 470,000 distinct CDR3 sequences, with about 20% as singletons. Losses at the gene ends were 8 bases for V and 9 bases for J; bases not matched to a gene: 9. The CDR3 covers 13 residues. To note about this clonotype: Its antigen is not identified.

Sequences were obtained from PBMCs or a T cell subset sorted from them (not recorded which). The chain uses TRBV12-3 or TRBV12-4 and TRBJ2-3; TRBD2 agrees at 9 bases. This sequence originates from an adult woman who had mild COVID-19 (a few samples of this study predate the infection). Cell type and time point are not known. This CDR3 reads CASSLGSGGTQYF. The CDR3 region has the DNA TGTGCCAGCTCACTTGGTAGCGGGGGAACGCAGTATTTT.